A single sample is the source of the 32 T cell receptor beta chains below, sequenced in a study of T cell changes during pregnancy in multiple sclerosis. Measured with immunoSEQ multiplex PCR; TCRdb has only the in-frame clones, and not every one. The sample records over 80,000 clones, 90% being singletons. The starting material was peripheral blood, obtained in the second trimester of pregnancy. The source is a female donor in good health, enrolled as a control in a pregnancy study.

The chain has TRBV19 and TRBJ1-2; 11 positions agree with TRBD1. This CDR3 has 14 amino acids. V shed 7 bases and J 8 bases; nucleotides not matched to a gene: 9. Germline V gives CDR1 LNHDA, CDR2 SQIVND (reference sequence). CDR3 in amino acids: CASMGDRGGSGYTF. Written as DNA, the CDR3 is TGTGCCAGTATGGGGGACAGGGGGGGGTCCGGCTACACCTTC. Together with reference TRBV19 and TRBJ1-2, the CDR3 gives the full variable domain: DGGITQSPKYLFRKEGQNVTLSCEQNLNHDAMYWYRQDPGQGLRLIYYSQIVNDFQKGDIAEGYSVSREKKESFPLTVTSAQKNPTAFYLCASMGDRGGSGYTFGSGTRLTVV.

The CDR3 loop reads CASSPLPRDRVWGVTEAFF. The DNA of the CDR3 is TGTGCCAGCTCACCGCTGCCCCGGGACAGGGTATGGGGGGTCACTGAAGCTTTCTTT. This chain links TRBV18 with TRBJ1-1; 9 bases agree with TRBD1. V lost 3 bases and J lost 4; bases outside the gene matches: 18. The CDR3 runs to 19 residues. CDR1 is KGHSH, CDR2 LQKENI, per germline.

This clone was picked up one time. CDR3 DNA: TGTGCCAGCTCAATAACAGGGAATGAAAAACTGTTTTTT. Translation gives CASSITGNEKLFF. The chain links TRBV18 to TRBJ1-4, with a possible D match to TRBD1 (6 bases). This CDR3 region has 13 residues. V dropped 5 bases and J dropped 5 bases, with 9 bases sitting between them. CDR1 and CDR2 from the germline V gene are KGHSH and LQKENI.

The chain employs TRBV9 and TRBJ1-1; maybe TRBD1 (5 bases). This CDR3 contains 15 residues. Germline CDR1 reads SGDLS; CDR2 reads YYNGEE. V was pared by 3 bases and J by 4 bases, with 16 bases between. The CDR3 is CASSAPSGLGTEAFF. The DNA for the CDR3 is TGTGCCAGCAGCGCTCCCTCAGGGTTGGGCACTGAAGCTTTCTTT.

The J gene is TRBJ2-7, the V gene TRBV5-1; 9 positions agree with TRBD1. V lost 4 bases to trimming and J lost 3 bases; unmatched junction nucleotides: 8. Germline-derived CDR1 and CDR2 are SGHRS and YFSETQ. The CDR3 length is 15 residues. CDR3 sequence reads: CASSMSGTGYYEQYF. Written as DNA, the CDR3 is TGCGCCAGCAGCATGAGTGGGACAGGGTACTACGAGCAGTACTTC.

CDR3 sequence reads: CASSLGGRREGYGYTF. As DNA, the CDR3 is TGTGCCAGCAGCTTGGGGGGTAGAAGGGAAGGGTATGGCTACACCTTC. The chain combines TRBV7-2 with TRBJ1-2, with D maybe TRBD1 (5 bases). The CDR3 consists of 16 residues. Trimming removed 3 bases at V and 5 bases at J, with 19 bases between. In germline, CDR1 is SGHTA, CDR2 FQGNSA.

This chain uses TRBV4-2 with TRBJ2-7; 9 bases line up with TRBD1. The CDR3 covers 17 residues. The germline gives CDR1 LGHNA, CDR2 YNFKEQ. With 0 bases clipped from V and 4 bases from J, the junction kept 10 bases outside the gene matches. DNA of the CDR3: TGTGCCAGCAGCCAAGATCCGGCCAGGACAGGGGCTTACGAGCAGTACTTC. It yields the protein CASSQDPARTGAYEQYF.

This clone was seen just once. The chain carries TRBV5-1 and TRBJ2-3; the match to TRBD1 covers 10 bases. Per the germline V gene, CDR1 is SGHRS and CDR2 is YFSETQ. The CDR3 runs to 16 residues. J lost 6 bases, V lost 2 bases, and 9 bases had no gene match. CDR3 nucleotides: TGCGCCAGCAGCTTAGGTAGACAGGGGGCGTTGGATACGCAGTATTTT. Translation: CASSLGRQGALDTQYF.

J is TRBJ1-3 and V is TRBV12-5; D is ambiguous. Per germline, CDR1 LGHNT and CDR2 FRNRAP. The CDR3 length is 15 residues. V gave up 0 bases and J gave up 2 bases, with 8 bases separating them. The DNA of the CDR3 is TGTGCTAGTGGTTTGGTACTTCGTCCTGGAAACACCATATATTTT. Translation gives CASGLVLRPGNTIYF.

CDR3 in amino acids: CASSSRDRGNSPLHF. The CDR3 nucleotides are TGTGCCAGCAGCTCCCGGGACAGGGGTAATTCACCCCTCCACTTT. The rearrangement joins TRBV7-6 to TRBJ1-6, with 10 bases aligning to TRBD1. V gave up 4 bases and J gave up 6 bases; unmatched junction bases: 3. Germline lookup yields CDR1 SGHVS and CDR2 FNYEAQ. The CDR3 is 15 amino acids.

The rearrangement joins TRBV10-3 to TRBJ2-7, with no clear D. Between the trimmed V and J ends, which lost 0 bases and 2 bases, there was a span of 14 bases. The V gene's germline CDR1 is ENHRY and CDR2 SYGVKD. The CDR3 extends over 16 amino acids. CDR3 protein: CAISESRRVLTYEQYF. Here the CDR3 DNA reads TGTGCCATCAGTGAGTCACGACGGGTCCTTACCTACGAGCAGTACTTC.

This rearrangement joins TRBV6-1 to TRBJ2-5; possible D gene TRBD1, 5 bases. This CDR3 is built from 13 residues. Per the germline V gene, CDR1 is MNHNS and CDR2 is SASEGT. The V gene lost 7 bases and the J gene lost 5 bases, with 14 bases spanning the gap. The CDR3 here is CASKKSGLETQYF. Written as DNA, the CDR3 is TGTGCCAGCAAGAAGTCAGGGTTGGAGACCCAGTACTTC.

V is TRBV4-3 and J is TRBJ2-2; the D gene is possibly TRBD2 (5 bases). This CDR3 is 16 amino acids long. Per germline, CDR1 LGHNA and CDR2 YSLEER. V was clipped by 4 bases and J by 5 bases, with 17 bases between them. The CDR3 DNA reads TGCGCCAGCAGCCCCGGATCGGGGAGTAATACCGGGGAGCTGTTTTTT. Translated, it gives CASSPGSGSNTGELFF.

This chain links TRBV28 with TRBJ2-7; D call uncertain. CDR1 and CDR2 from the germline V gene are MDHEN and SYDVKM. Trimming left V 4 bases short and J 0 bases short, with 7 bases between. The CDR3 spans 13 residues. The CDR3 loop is CASSYSDSYEQYF. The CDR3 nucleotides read TGTGCCAGCAGTTATTCAGACTCCTACGAGCAGTACTTC.

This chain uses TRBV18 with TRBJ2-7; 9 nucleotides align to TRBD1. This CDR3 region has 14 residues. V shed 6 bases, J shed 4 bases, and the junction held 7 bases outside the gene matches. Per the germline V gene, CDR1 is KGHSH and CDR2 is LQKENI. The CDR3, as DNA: TGTGCCAGCTCCTCACAGGGGGCTTTTTACGAGCAGTACTTC. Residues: CASSSQGAFYEQYF.

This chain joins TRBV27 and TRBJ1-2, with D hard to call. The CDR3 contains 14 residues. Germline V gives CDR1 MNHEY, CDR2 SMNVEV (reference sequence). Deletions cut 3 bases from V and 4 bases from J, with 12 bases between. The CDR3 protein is CASSFRIPSYGYTF. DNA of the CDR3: TGTGCCAGCAGTTTCAGAATCCCAAGCTATGGCTACACCTTC.

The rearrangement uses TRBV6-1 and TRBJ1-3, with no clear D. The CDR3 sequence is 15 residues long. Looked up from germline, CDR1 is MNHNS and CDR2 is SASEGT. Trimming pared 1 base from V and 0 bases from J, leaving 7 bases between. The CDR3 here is CASSEEQISGNTIYF. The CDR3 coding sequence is TGTGCCAGCAGTGAAGAACAGATCTCTGGAAACACCATATATTTT.

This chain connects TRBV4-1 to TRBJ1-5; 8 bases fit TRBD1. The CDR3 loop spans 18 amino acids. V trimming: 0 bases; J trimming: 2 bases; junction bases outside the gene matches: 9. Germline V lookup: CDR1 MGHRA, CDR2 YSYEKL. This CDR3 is CASSQEGTGYLGNQPQHF. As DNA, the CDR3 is TGCGCCAGCAGCCAAGAGGGGACAGGATATTTGGGCAATCAGCCCCAGCATTTT.

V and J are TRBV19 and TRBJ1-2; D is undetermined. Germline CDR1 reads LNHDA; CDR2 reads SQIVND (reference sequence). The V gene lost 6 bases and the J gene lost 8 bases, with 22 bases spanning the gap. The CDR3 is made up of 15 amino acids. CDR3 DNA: TGTGCCAGTAGCGCACGGACTGGGAGACACGTCGGCTACACCTTC. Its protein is CASSARTGRHVGYTF. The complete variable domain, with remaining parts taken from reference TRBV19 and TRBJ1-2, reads DGGITQSPKYLFRKEGQNVTLSCEQNLNHDAMYWYRQDPGQGLRLIYYSQIVNDFQKGDIAEGYSVSREKKESFPLTVTSAQKNPTAFYLCASSARTGRHVGYTFGSGTRLTVV.

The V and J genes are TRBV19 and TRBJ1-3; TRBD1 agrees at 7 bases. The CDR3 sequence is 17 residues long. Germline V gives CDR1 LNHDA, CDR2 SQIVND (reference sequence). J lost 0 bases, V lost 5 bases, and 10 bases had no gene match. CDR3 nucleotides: TGTGCCAGTAGTCTGGAAGGGGGCCAGTACTCTGGAAACACCATATATTTT. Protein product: CASSLEGGQYSGNTIYF.

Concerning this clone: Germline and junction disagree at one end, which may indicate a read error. CDR3 nucleotide sequence: TGTGCCAGCACCCAACCGGGACAGGGTCCGGACTTC. Translating it yields CASTQPGQGPDF. The gene calls are TRBV6-6 and TRBJ2-4; 9 bases line up with TRBD1. CDR3 size: 12 residues. CDR1 and CDR2 from the germline V gene are MNHNY and SVGAGI (reference sequence).

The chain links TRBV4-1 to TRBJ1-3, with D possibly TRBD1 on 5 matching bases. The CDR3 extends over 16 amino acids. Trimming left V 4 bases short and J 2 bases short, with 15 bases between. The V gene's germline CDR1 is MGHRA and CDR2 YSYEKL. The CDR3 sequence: CASSPTTGGTGNTIYF. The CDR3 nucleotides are TGCGCCAGCAGCCCTACAACCGGGGGGACTGGAAACACCATATATTTT.

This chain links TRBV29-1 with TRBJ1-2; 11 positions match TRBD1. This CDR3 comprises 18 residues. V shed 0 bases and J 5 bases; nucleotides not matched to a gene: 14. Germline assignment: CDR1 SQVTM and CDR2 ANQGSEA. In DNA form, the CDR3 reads TGCAGCGTTGAAGATCGCTCACAACCGGGACAGGGGGTTTATGGCTACACCTTC. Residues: CSVEDRSQPGQGVYGYTF.

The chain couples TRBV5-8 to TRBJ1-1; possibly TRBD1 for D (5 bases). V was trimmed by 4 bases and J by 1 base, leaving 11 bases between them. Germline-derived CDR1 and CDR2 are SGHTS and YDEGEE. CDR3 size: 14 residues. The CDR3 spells CASSPGWGNTEAFF. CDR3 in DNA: TGTGCCAGCAGCCCAGGGTGGGGGAACACTGAAGCTTTCTTT.

The CDR3 region has the DNA TGTGCCAGCACCCTTGAGAGGGGGGAGCAGTTCTTC. This encodes CASTLERGEQFF. This chain joins TRBV5-4 and TRBJ2-1; maybe TRBD1 (6 bases). CDR3 length: 12 residues. V shed 6 bases and J shed 10 bases, with 14 bases lying between them. Germline V gene lookup returns CDR1 SGHNT and CDR2 YYREEE (reference sequence). Full variable domain (missing parts from reference TRBV5-4 and TRBJ2-1): ETGVTQSPTHLIKTRGQQVTLRCSSQSGHNTVSWYQQALGQGPQFIFQYYREEENGRGNFPPRFSGLQFPNYSSELNVNALELDDSALYLCASTLERGEQFFGPGTRLTVL.

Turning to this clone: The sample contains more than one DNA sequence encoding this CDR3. In nucleotides, the CDR3 is TGTGCCAGCAGTGAAAGGGGCAACACCATATATTTT. Translating it yields CASSERGNTIYF. The J gene is TRBJ1-3, the V gene TRBV6-1, with D possibly matching TRBD1 (5 bases). Germline lookup yields CDR1 MNHNS and CDR2 SASEGT. V was cut by 2 bases and J by 7 bases, with 6 bases left in between. This CDR3 is built from 12 residues.

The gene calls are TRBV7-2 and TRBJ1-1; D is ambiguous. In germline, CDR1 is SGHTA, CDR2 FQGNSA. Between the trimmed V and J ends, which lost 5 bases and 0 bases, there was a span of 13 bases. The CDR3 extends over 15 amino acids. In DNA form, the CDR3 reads TGTGCCAGCAGCCTATGGGCAGACATGAACACTGAAGCTTTCTTT. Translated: CASSLWADMNTEAFF. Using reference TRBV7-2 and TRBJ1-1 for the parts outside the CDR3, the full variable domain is GAGVSQSPSNKVTEKGKDVELRCDPISGHTALYWYRQSLGQGLEFLIYFQGNSAPDKSGLPSDRFSAERTGGSVSTLTIQRTQQEDSAVYLCASSLWADMNTEAFFGQGTRLTVV.

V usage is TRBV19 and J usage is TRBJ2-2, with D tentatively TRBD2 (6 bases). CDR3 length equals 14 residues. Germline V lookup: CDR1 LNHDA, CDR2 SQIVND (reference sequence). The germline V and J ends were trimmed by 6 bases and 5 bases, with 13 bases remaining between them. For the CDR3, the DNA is TGTGCCAGTAGGCGGGACTCCGGGACCGGGGAGCTGTTTTTT. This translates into CASRRDSGTGELFF.

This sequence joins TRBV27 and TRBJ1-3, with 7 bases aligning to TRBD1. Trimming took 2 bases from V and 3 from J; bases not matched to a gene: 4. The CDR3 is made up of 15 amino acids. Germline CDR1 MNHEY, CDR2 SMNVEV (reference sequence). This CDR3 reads CASSLQGVRGNTIYF. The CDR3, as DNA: TGTGCCAGCAGTTTACAGGGGGTACGTGGAAACACCATATATTTT.

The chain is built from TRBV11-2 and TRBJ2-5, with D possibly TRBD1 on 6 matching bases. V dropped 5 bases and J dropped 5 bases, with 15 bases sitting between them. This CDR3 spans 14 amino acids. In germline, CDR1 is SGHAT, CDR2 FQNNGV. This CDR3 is CASSPARGWETQYF. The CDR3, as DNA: TGTGCCAGCAGCCCCGCTAGGGGGTGGGAGACCCAGTACTTC.

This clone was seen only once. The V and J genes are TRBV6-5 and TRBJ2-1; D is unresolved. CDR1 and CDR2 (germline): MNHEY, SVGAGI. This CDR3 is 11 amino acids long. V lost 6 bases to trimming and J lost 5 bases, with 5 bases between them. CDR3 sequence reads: CASRGDNEQFF. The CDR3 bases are TGTGCCAGCAGGGGCGACAATGAGCAGTTCTTC.

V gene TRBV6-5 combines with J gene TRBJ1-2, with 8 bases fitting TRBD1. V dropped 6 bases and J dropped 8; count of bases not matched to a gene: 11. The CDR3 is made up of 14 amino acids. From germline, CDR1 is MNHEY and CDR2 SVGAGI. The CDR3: CASSGSGGLRGYTF. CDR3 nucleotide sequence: TGTGCCAGCAGCGGGTCAGGGGGCCTACGAGGCTACACCTTC.